Sequencing of this T cell receptor beta chain was carried out in a study of graft-versus-host responses after intestinal transplantation. Study details: Transplant types were multivisceral, liver-intestinal, or isolated intestinal.

Study-level results: Recipient marrow harbored GvH clones, some of which surfaced first in ileum or blood. Allograft graft-versus-host to host-versus-graft clonal ratios ran high in patients with graft-donor T cell macrochimerism.

J gave up 5 bases and V 2 bases, and 13 bases lay outside the gene matches. The germline CDR1 and CDR2 sequences are SGDLS and YYNGEE. There are 16 residues in the CDR3. On this clone itself: Its antigen is not known.

TCRdb's table, derived via immunoSEQ multiplex PCR, lists solely in-frame clones and lacks some. The table records 100,000 or so clones, approximately 94% of them present only once. This chain links TRBV9 with TRBJ2-7; TRBD1 matches at 7 bases. This sample comprised unstimulated CD8+ T cells sorted from spleen or lymph node cells, obtained before intestinal transplant. The sequence was collected from a human donor who received an intestinal transplant. The CDR3 region is CASSVGQNGLPHEQYF. The DNA for the CDR3 is TGTGCCAGCAGCGTGGGACAGAATGGATTACCCCACGAGCAGTACTTC.